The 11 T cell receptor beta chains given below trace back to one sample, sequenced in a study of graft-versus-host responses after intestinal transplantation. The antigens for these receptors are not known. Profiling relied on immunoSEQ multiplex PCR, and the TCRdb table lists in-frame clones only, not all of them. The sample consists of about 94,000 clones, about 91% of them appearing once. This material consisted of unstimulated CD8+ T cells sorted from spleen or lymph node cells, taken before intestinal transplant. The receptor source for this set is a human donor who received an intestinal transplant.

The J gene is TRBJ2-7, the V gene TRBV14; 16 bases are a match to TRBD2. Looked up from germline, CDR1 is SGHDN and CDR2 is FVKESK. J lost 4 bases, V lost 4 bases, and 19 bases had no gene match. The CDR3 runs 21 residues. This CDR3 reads CASSLDFGTSGRVWGTYEQYF. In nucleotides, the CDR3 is TGTGCCAGCAGCCTAGATTTCGGGACTAGCGGGAGGGTGTGGGGCACATACGAGCAGTACTTC.

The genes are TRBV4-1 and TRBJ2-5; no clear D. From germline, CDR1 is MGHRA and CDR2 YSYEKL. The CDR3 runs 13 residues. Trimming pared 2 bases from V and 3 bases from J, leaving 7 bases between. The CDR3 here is CASSQRVEETQYF. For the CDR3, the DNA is TGCGCCAGCAGCCAACGAGTGGAAGAGACCCAGTACTTC.

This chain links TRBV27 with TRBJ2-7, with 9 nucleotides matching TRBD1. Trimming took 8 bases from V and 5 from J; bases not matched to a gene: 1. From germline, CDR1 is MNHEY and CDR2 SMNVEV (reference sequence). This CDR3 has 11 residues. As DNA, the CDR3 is TGTGCCAGCGGGACAGGGAACGAGCAGTACTTC. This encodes CASGTGNEQYF.

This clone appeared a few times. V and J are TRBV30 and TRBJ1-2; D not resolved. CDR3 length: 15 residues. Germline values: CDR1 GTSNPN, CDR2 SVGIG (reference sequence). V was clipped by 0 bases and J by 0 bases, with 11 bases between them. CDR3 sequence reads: CAWSVINNTNYGYTF. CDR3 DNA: TGTGCCTGGAGTGTAATTAACAACACTAACTATGGCTACACCTTC.

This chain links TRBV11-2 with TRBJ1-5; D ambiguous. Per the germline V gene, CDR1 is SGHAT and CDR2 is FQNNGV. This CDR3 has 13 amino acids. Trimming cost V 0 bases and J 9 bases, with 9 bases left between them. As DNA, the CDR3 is TGTGCCAGCAGCTTAGATTCTCTTTGGCCCCAGCATTTT. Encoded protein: CASSLDSLWPQHF.

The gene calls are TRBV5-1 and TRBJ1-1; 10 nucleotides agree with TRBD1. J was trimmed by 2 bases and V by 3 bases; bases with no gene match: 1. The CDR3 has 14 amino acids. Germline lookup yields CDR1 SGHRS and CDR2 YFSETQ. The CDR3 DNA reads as TGCGCCAGCAGCTGGACAGGGGGAAACACTGAAGCTTTCTTT. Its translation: CASSWTGGNTEAFF.

CDR3 loop: CAWSLTEEQYF. In nucleotides, the CDR3 is TGTGCCTGGAGTTTGACAGAAGAGCAGTACTTC. The chain joins TRBV30 to TRBJ2-7; D may be TRBD1 (5 bases). Trimming cost V 2 bases and J 7 bases, with 9 bases left between them. The CDR3 length is 11 residues. Per germline, CDR1 GTSNPN and CDR2 SVGIG (reference sequence). The full variable domain, rest sourced from reference TRBV30 and TRBJ2-7, is SQTIHQWPATLVQPVGSPLSLECTVEGTSNPNLYWYRQAAGRGLQLLFYSVGIGQISSEVPQNLSASRPQDRQFILSSKKLLLSDSGFYLCAWSLTEEQYFGPGTRLTVT.

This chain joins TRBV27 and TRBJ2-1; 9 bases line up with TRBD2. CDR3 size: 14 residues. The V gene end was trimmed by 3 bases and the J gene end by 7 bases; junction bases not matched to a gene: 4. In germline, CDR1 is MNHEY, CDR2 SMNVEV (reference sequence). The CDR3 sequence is CASSLGTSPNEQFF. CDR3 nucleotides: TGTGCCAGCAGTTTGGGGACTAGCCCGAATGAGCAGTTCTTC.

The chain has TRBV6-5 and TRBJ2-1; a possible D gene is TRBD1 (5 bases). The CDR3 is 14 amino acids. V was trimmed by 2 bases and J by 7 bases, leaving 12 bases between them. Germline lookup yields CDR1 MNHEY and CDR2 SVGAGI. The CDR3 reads CASSYGMGRNEQFF. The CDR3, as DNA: TGTGCCAGCAGTTACGGTATGGGGCGGAATGAGCAGTTCTTC.

The CDR3 reads CATSMTVGTNSPLHF. The DNA of the CDR3 is TGTGCCACCAGCATGACAGTCGGAACGAATTCACCCCTCCACTTT. The chain recombines TRBV15 with TRBJ1-6; D perhaps matches TRBD1 (5 bases). The CDR3 consists of 15 residues. Germline CDR1 is LNHNV and CDR2 is YYDKDF (reference sequence). V lost 4 bases and J 7 bases, leaving 14 bases between the germline ends. The whole variable domain, remainder taken from reference TRBV15 and TRBJ1-6, is DAMVIQNPRYQVTQFGKPVTLSCSQTLNHNVMYWYQQKSSQAPKLLFHYYDKDFNNEADTPDNFQSRRPNTSFCFLDIRSPGLGDTAMYLCATSMTVGTNSPLHFGNGTRLTVT.

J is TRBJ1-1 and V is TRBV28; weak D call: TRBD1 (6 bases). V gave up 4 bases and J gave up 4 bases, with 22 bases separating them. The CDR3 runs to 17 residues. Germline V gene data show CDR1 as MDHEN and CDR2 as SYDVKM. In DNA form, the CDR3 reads TGTGCCAGCAGTTCCGTGGGTCTTGGGGGGGCTGGCACTGAAGCTTTCTTT. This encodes CASSSVGLGGAGTEAFF.